Shown below are 2 T cell receptor beta chains from a single sample sequenced in a study of T-cell reconstitution after alpha-beta-depleted transplantation in children. Unique molecular identifiers were used in preparing the TCRbeta library. One entry per CDR3 protein results from TCRdb running MiXCR on the PCR reads. The table includes fewer than 1 million distinct CDR3 sequences, 16% detected once. The material sequenced was PBMCs, mostly from graft donor cells, taken 360 days after TCRalphabeta/CD19-depleted stem cell transplant. The source of these receptors is a male patient aged 10-17 years who had a stem cell transplant for acute lymphoblastic leukemia, so the T cells may come from the graft donor.

This clonotype was recorded at least ten times. The chain couples TRBV12-3 or TRBV12-4 to TRBJ2-2; TRBD2 is a possible D gene (5 bases). The CDR3 extends over 14 amino acids. V was cut by 8 bases and J by 7 bases, with 17 bases left in between. This CDR3 reads CASYLGSGNGELFF. CDR3 coding DNA: TGTGCCAGCTACTTAGGGTCGGGGAACGGGGAGCTGTTTTTT.

This clonotype was seen repeatedly, ten times or more. The chain couples TRBV13 to TRBJ2-3, with D possibly being TRBD2 (5 bases). Germline CDR1 reads PRHDT; CDR2 reads FYEKMQ (reference sequence). This CDR3 region has 12 residues. V was trimmed by 7 bases and J by 1 base, leaving 6 bases between them. DNA of the CDR3: TGTGCCAGCAAAGCGGGCACAGATACGCAGTATTTT. Translation: CASKAGTDTQYF.